This T cell receptor beta chain was captured in a study of OX40 agonist ivuxolimab in advanced cancers. Study as a whole: Ivuxolimab is a fully human IgG2 antibody that activates OX40 (CD134). Study-level findings and limits: Some nonresponders likewise displayed low normalized T-cell clonal expansion.

Germline V CDR1 and CDR2: SGHRS, YFSETQ. J was trimmed by 6 bases and V by 2 bases; bases with no gene match: 7. There are 16 residues in the CDR3. This clone was recorded once. No antigen is known for it. Measured with immunoSEQ multiplex PCR; TCRdb has only the in-frame clones, and not every one. The sample comprises approximately 100,000 clones, about 80% of which are singletons, and 4.5% to 5.5% rests with the top ten. The sequence derives from an adult with an advanced solid tumor such as melanoma, head and neck, liver or kidney cancer. The chain carries TRBV5-1 and TRBJ2-3; TRBD2 aligns across 12 bases. The source was CD4+ or CD8+ T cells sorted from blood, collected in a trial of the OX40 agonist ivuxolimab. CDR3 nucleotides: TGCGCCAGCAGCTTATCGACTAGCGGGAGAGTTGATACGCAGTATTTT. Its protein is CASSLSTSGRVDTQYF.